What follows are 6 T cell receptor beta chains derived from one specimen sequenced in a study of shared T cell receptors in the human thymus. Here immunoSEQ multiplex PCR was the method, and the copy in TCRdb shows in-frame clones only, minus some. The sample lists about 660,000 clones; around 87% were seen once. This sample also belongs to another study, concerning human thymus T cells.

The specimen sequenced was thymocytes. The receptors derive from a boy younger than two with a congenital heart defect.

The CDR3 sequence is CASSPFAGGAGNSPLHF. The CDR3 DNA follows: TGTGCCAGCAGTCCCTTTGCCGGGGGGGCTGGGAATTCACCCCTCCACTTT. V is TRBV27 and J is TRBJ1-6, with a weak D call TRBD1 (6 bases). Looked up from germline, CDR1 is MNHEY and CDR2 is SMNVEV (reference sequence). The CDR3 is 17 residues long. V lost 5 bases, J lost 7 bases, and 21 bases lay in between.

J is TRBJ2-3 and V is TRBV4-3; D gene unclear. Deletions cut 4 bases from V and 6 bases from J, with 14 bases between. The CDR3 is 14 amino acids. The germline gives CDR1 LGHNA, CDR2 YSLEER. The CDR3 nucleotides read TGCGCCAGCAGCCGACGTCCAGCAGGTGATACGCAGTATTTT. Its translation: CASSRRPAGDTQYF.

The chain recombines TRBV11-3 with TRBJ2-3; D not resolved. V lost 5 bases and J 2 bases, leaving 14 bases between the germline ends. Per the germline V gene, CDR1 is SGHNT and CDR2 is YENEEA. The length of the CDR3 is 15 residues. CDR3 DNA sequence: TGTGCCAGCAGCCAGTCGTGGGCTCCCACAGATACGCAGTATTTT. It specifies CASSQSWAPTDTQYF.

This sequence joins TRBV7-2 and TRBJ1-6, with 7 bases identical to TRBD1. With V trimmed by 0 bases and J by 0 bases, 11 bases remained unmatched. The CDR3 is made up of 20 amino acids. Germline lookup yields CDR1 SGHTA and CDR2 FQGNSA. The CDR3 loop reads CASSLAAGTEGSSYNSPLHF. In DNA form, the CDR3 reads TGTGCCAGCAGCTTAGCAGCCGGGACAGAGGGAAGCTCCTATAATTCACCCCTCCACTTT.

The genes are TRBV5-4 and TRBJ1-3, with a possible D match to TRBD1 (5 bases). Germline CDR1 and CDR2: SGHNT and YYREEE (reference sequence). Deletions cut 0 bases from V and 0 bases from J, with 10 bases between. The CDR3 loop spans 16 amino acids. The chain's CDR3 is CASSLASDSSGNTIYF. CDR3 sequence (DNA): TGTGCCAGCAGCTTGGCCTCCGACAGCTCTGGAAACACCATATATTTT.

The V and J genes are TRBV4-3 and TRBJ2-1, with 7 bases fitting TRBD2. Trimming took 5 bases from V and 6 from J; bases not matched to a gene: 10. The CDR3 has 15 amino acids. Germline V lookup: CDR1 LGHNA, CDR2 YSLEER. CDR3 sequence: CASSEFGGGPNEQFF. The CDR3 DNA reads TGCGCCAGCAGCGAATTCGGCGGGGGACCCAATGAGCAGTTCTTC.